The next 11 T cell receptor beta chains were all read from a single sample in a study of T cell clonality in common variable immunodeficiency. The protocol was immunoSEQ multiplex PCR, while the TCRdb copy is restricted to in-frame clones and leaves out a portion. The sample shows 50,000 to 65,000 clones, none of them appearing just once. Sequences were obtained from peripheral blood mononuclear cells. These receptors were taken from a person between 18 and 69 years old in good health.

In its sample, this clone was seen many times. Sequencing ends 3 residues short of the CDR3 end; the germline J gene provides the rest. The chain is built from TRBV14 and TRBJ2-5; D is undetermined. This CDR3 comprises 14 residues. Trimming removed 0 bases from V and 2 bases from J, with 7 bases in between. Germline assignment: CDR1 SGHDN and CDR2 FVKESK. The CDR3: CASSQESYQETQYF. Incomplete CDR3 DNA: TGTGCCAGCAGCCAAGAAAGCTATCAAGAGACC. Full variable domain (remainder filled in from reference TRBV14 and TRBJ2-5): EAGVTQFPSHSVIEKGQTVTLRCDPISGHDNLYWYRRVMGKEIKFLLHFVKESKQDESGMPNNRFLAERTGGTYSTLKVQPAELEDSGVYFCASSQESYQETQYFGPGTRLLVL.

This clone was observed many times. CDR3 DNA, as far as it was read: TGCAGTGCCAAGACTCCCATGAGAGTGAATACG. Translated, it gives CSAKTPMRVNT. Given in full, the CDR3 is CSAKTPMRVNTQYF. V usage is TRBV20-1 and J usage is TRBJ2-3, with D unclear. The read terminates 3 residues before the CDR3 end, so the remaining end is supplied by the germline J gene. The CDR3 covers 14 residues. V lost 6 bases, J lost 7 bases, and 20 bases lay in between. Germline V gene lookup returns CDR1 DFQATT and CDR2 SNEGSKA (reference sequence).

A few counts support this clone. The observed sequence ends 3 residues before the CDR3 terminus, with the missing tail filled in from the germline J gene. The chain has TRBV2 and TRBJ2-3; 7 positions match TRBD2. V lost 6 bases to trimming and J lost 2 bases; unmatched junction nucleotides: 5. Germline V gene data show CDR1 as SNHLY and CDR2 as FYNNEI. The CDR3 totals 14 residues. The covered CDR3 bases are TGTGCCAGCAGGCCCGGGACTACCACAGATACG. Translating it yields CASRPGTTTDT. The whole CDR3 reads CASRPGTTTDTQYF.

As regards this clone: A junction end diverges from the germline sequence, so it may reflect a read error. Other DNA sequences in this specimen translate into the identical CDR3. The sequenced part of the CDR3 DNA is TGCGCCAGCAGCTTAGTTCGCAATGAG. Translating gives CASSLVRNE. The entire CDR3 is CASSLVRNEQFF. The V gene is TRBV7-8, the J gene TRBJ2-1; unclear D gene. The read gets to within 3 residues of the CDR3 end, and the germline J gene fills in the rest. Germline values: CDR1 SGHVS, CDR2 FQNEAQ. CDR3 length: 12 residues.

This clone was recorded a few times. The sequence runs out 3 residues before the end of the CDR3; the remainder is reconstructed from the germline J gene. The V call is TRBV11-2, the J call TRBJ1-1; 10 bases are a match to TRBD1. The CDR3 is 13 amino acids. Per germline, CDR1 SGHAT and CDR2 FQNNGV. V trimming: 5 bases; J trimming: 6 bases; junction bases outside the gene matches: 3. The CDR3 DNA, read in part, is TGTGCCAGCAGCCCAGACAGGGGGCCTGAA. Translated, it gives CASSPDRGPE. The complete CDR3 sequence is CASSPDRGPEAFF.

This clone was recorded at least ten times. The CDR3 extends 3 residues past the end of the read, so its final part is completed from the germline J gene. This chain connects TRBV19 to TRBJ2-5, with a possible D match to TRBD1 (5 bases). This CDR3 has 14 amino acids. CDR1 and CDR2 from the germline V gene are LNHDA and SQIVND (reference sequence). The V end was cut by 6 bases, the J end by 0 bases, with 11 bases between. The CDR3 loop is CASSLTGHQETQYF. The sequenced part of the CDR3 DNA is TGTGCCAGTAGCTTAACAGGTCACCAAGAGACC.

This clone was observed at least ten times. The CDR3 extends 3 residues past the end of the read, so its final part is completed from the germline J gene. This rearrangement joins TRBV7-9 to TRBJ2-6, with a tentative D call TRBD1 (5 bases). V was shortened by 5 bases and J by 2 bases, with 10 bases between the two germline ends. CDR1 is SEHNR and CDR2 is FQNEAQ in the germline V gene (reference sequence). The CDR3 loop spans 15 amino acids. CDR3 residues: CASSALGAGANVLTF. The covered CDR3 bases are TGTGCCAGCAGCGCCTTAGGGGCTGGGGCCAACGTC.

In the case of this clone: The sequenced fragment ends 3 residues before the CDR3 boundary, so the rest is inferred from the germline J gene. The genes are TRBV2 and TRBJ1-6; 8 bases match TRBD1. This CDR3 has 15 residues. V dropped 7 bases and J dropped 4; count of bases not matched to a gene: 6. In germline, CDR1 is SNHLY, CDR2 FYNNEI. Here the CDR3 reads CASNGQGLYNSPLHF. The DNA read from the CDR3 is TGTGCCAGCAACGGACAGGGCCTTTATAATTCACCC.

As regards this clone: Read sequence stops 3 residues before the CDR3 end, and the germline J gene provides the missing end. V gene TRBV25-1 combines with J gene TRBJ1-4; D not resolved. The germline V and J ends were trimmed by 3 bases and 5 bases, with 13 bases remaining between them. The CDR3 consists of 15 residues. The germline gives CDR1 MGHDK, CDR2 SYGVNS. CDR3 protein: CASSEIRGLNEKLFF. The sequenced CDR3 bases are TGTGCCAGCAGTGAGATTCGGGGTTTGAATGAAAAA.

This clone was recorded many times. Read sequence stops 3 residues before the CDR3 end, and the germline J gene provides the missing end. The chain links TRBV5-1 to TRBJ1-1; perhaps TRBD1 as D (6 bases). Per germline, CDR1 SGHRS and CDR2 YFSETQ. V was clipped by 3 bases and J by 0 bases, with 6 bases between them. This CDR3 has 13 amino acids. The sequenced CDR3 bases are TGCGCCAGCAGCTGGACAGTGAACACTGAA. This translates into CASSWTVNTE. The whole CDR3 region reads CASSWTVNTEAFF.

This clone was seen many times. The sequence runs out 3 residues before the end of the CDR3; the remainder is reconstructed from the germline J gene. The chain carries TRBV5-4 and TRBJ2-3; tentative D call: TRBD2 (6 bases). V lost 4 bases, J lost 2 bases, and 11 bases lay in between. The germline V gene encodes CDR1 SGHNT and CDR2 YYREEE (reference sequence). This CDR3 is built from 14 residues. The CDR3 DNA, read in part, is TGTGCCAGCAGCAGACTAGACAACACAGATACG. Encoded protein: CASSRLDNTDT. The whole CDR3 is CASSRLDNTDTQYF.